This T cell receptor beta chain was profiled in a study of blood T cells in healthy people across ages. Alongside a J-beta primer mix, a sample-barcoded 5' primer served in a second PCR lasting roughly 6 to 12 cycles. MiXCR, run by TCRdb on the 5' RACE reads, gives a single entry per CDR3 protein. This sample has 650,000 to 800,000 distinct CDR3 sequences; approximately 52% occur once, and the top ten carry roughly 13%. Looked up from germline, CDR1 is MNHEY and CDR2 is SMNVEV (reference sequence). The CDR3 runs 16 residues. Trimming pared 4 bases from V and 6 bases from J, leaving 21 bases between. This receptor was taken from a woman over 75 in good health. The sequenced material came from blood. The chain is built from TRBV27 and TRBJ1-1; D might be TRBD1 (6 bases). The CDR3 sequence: CASSSPRGARGAEAFF. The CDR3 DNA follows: TGTGCCAGCAGTTCCCCTAGGGGGGCAAGGGGAGCTGAAGCTTTCTTT.